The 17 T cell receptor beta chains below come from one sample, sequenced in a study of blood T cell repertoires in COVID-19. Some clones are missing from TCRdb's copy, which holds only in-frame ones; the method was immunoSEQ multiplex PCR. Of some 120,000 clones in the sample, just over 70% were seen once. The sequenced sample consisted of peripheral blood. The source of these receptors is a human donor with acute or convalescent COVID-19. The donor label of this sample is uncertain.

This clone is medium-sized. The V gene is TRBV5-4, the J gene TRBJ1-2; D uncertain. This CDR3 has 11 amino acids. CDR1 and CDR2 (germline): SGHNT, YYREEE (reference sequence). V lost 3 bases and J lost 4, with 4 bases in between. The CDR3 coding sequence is TGTGCCAGCAGCTCTCCCTATGGCTACACCTTC. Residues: CASSSPYGYTF.

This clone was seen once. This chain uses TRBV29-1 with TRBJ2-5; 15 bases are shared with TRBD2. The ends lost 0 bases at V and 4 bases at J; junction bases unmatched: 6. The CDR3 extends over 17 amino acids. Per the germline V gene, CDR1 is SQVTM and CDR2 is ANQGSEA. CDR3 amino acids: CSVEDRTSGGARETQYF. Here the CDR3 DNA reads TGCAGCGTTGAAGATCGGACTAGCGGGGGGGCCCGAGAGACCCAGTACTTC.

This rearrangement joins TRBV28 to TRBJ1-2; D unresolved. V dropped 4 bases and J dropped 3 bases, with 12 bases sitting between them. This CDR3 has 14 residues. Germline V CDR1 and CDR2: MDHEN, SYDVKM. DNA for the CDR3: TGTGCCAGCAGTTCCGCGGGTTGGGACTATGGCTACACCTTC. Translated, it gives CASSSAGWDYGYTF.

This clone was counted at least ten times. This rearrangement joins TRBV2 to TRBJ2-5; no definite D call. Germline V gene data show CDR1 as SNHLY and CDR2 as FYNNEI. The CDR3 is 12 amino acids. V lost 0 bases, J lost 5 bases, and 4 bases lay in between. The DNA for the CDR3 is TGTGCCAGCAGTGAAGCGGGCGAGACCCAGTACTTC. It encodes CASSEAGETQYF.

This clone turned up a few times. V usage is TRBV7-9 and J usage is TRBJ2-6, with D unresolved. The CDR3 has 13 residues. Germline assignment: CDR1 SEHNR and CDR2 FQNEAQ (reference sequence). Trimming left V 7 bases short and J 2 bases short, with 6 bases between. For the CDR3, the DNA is TGTGCCAGCACCCCTACTGGGGCCAACGTCCTGACTTTC. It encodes CASTPTGANVLTF.

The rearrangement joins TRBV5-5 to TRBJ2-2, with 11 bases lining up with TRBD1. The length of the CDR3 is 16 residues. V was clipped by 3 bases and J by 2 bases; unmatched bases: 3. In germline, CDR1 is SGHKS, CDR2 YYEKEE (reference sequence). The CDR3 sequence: CASSSWTGGNTGELFF. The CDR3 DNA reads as TGTGCCAGCAGCTCTTGGACAGGGGGCAACACCGGGGAGCTGTTTTTT. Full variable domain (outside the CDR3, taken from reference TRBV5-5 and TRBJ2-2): DAGVTQSPTHLIKTRGQQVTLRCSPISGHKSVSWYQQVLGQGPQFIFQYYEKEERGRGNFPDRFSARQFPNYSSELNVNALLLGDSALYLCASSSWTGGNTGELFFGEGSRLTVL.

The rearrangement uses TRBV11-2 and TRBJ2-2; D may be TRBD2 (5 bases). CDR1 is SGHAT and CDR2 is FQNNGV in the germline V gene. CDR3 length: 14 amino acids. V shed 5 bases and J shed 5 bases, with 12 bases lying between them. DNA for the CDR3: TGTGCCAGCAGCCCAGGATCGGGGACCGGGGAGCTGTTTTTT. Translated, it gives CASSPGSGTGELFF.

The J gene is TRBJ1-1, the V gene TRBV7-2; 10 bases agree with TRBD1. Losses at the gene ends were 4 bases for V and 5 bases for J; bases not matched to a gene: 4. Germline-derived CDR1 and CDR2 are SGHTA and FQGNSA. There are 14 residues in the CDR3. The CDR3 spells CASSYRTGGTEAFF. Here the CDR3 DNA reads TGTGCCAGCAGCTACAGGACAGGGGGGACTGAAGCTTTCTTT.

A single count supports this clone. CDR3 DNA sequence: TGTGCCAGCAGTGCCTCCGGGACAGTATCGCCCCTCCACTTT. Translation gives CASSASGTVSPLHF. This rearrangement joins TRBV2 to TRBJ1-6, with 7 nucleotides matching TRBD1. V dropped 4 bases and J dropped 13; count of bases not matched to a gene: 10. Germline V gene sequence: CDR1 SNHLY, CDR2 FYNNEI. There are 14 residues in the CDR3.

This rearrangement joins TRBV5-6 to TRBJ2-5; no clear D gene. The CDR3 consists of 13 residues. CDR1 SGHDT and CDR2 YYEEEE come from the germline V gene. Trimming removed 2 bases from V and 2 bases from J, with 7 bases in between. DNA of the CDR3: TGTGCCAGCAGCTTCCGAGTTCAAGAGACCCAGTACTTC. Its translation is CASSFRVQETQYF.

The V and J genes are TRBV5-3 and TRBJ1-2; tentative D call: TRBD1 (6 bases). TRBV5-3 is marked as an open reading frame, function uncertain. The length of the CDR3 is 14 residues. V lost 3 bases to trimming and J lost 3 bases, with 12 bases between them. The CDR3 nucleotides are TGTGCCAGAAGCTCGACAAACAGGGACTATGGCTACACCTTC. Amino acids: CARSSTNRDYGYTF.

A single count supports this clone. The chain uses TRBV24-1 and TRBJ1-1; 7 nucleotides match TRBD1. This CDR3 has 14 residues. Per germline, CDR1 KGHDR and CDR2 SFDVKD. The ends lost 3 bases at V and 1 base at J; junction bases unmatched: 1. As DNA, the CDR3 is TGTGCCACCAGTGATGAGGGGGCGAACACTGAAGCTTTCTTT. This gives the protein CATSDEGANTEAFF.

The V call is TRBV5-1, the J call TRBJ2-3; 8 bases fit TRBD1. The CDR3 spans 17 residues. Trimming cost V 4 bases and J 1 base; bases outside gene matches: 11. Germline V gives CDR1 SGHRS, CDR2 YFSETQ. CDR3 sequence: CASSETPGGIGTDTQYF. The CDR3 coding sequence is TGCGCCAGCAGCGAGACACCAGGGGGCATTGGCACAGATACGCAGTATTTT.

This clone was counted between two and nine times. The CDR3 sequence is CASSLDRARYTF. Here the CDR3 DNA reads TGTGCCAGCAGCTTGGACAGGGCGCGCTACACCTTC. The chain combines TRBV13 with TRBJ1-2; 8 nucleotides align to TRBD1. Germline CDR1 reads PRHDT; CDR2 reads FYEKMQ (reference sequence). The CDR3 is 12 residues long. The V gene end was trimmed by 3 bases and the J gene end by 9 bases; junction bases not matched to a gene: 3.

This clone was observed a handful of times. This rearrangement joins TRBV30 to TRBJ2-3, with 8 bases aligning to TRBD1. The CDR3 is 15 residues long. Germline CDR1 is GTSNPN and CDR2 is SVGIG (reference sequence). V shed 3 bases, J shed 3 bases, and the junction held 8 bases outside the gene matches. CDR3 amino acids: CAWSNDRGRTDTQYF. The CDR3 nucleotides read TGTGCCTGGAGCAATGACAGGGGAAGGACAGATACGCAGTATTTT. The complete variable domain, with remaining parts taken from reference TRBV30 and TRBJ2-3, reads SQTIHQWPATLVQPVGSPLSLECTVEGTSNPNLYWYRQAAGRGLQLLFYSVGIGQISSEVPQNLSASRPQDRQFILSSKKLLLSDSGFYLCAWSNDRGRTDTQYFGPGTRLTVL.

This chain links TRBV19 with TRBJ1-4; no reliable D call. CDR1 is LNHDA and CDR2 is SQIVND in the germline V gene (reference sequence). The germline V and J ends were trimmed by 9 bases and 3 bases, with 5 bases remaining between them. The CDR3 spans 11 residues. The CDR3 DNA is TGTGCCAGCCTTCCTAATGAAAAACTGTTTTTT. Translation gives CASLPNEKLFF.

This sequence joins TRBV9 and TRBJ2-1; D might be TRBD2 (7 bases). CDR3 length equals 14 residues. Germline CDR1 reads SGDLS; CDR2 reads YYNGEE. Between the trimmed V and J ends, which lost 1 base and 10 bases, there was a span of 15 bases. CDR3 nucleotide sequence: TGTGCCAGCAGCGTACTCGGGGGGCAGCTAGAGCAGTTCTTC. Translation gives CASSVLGGQLEQFF.